The rows below give T cell receptor beta chains drawn from one sample of a study of beta chain features in type 1 diabetes. Sequenced by immunoSEQ multiplex PCR; TCRdb stores in-frame clones only, minus some. The sample has 300,000 to 400,000 clones, 9.5% to 10% seen once. What was sequenced was central memory CD4+ T cells from blood. The receptors were sampled from a man aged 30 to 45 with type 1 diabetes. Each CDR3 is given without its conserved first and last residue.

V gene	J gene	CDR3 protein
TRBV9	TRBJ2-7	ASSAYSSYEQY
TRBV20-1	TRBJ2-3	SASPEDTQY
TRBV6-5	TRBJ1-2	ASSRGDRTNYGYT
TRBV6-5	TRBJ2-6	ASSPMGGANVLT
TRBV12-5	TRBJ2-2	ASGLVSGTVWTGELF
TRBV5-1	TRBJ2-3	ASSFEGVPDTQY
TRBV2	TRBJ2-5	ASTPRRLPGGETQY
TRBV15	TRBJ1-4	ATSRGQRNEKLF
TRBV27	TRBJ2-2	ASRDFRTGKTGELF
TRBV6-1	TRBJ2-7	ASRVGLGIYEQY
TRBV5-1	TRBJ2-5	ASSENRGETQY
TRBV10-3	TRBJ1-1	AINPGQGSTEAF
TRBV7-2	TRBJ2-7	ASSHTLDYVEQY
TRBV7-3	TRBJ2-7	ASSLTGPSLPYEQY
TRBV5-4	TRBJ1-1	ASSSWGLRFDSAF
TRBV2	TRBJ1-3	ASTPESGNTIY
TRBV6-6	TRBJ2-7	ASSKLGSYGEQY
TRBV5-8	TRBJ1-5	ASSSSRTGNQPQH
TRBV12-5	TRBJ1-2	ASGLGQDNYGYT
TRBV10-3	TRBJ2-7	AISEVRDYEQY
TRBV12-5	TRBJ2-1	ASGLDRYNEQF
TRBV25-1	TRBJ1-5	ASKPPSAGFNQPQH
TRBV27	.	ASRSGTSGIAYEQY
TRBV6-5	TRBJ2-7	ASRYHYEQY
TRBV5-1	TRBJ2-3	ASIRGGSTDTQY
TRBV30	TRBJ2-2	AWTRGQGIAGELF
TRBV2	TRBJ1-3	ASSDWTSGNTIY
TRBV10-3	TRBJ2-7	AISESTNSVAPYEQY
TRBV9	.	ASSAGRGTPEDEQY
TRBV9	TRBJ2-3	ASSVEGLAATDTQY
TRBV5-1	TRBJ2-1	ASSLAVQLNEQF